This record concerns one T cell receptor (beta chain) sequence. The length of the CDR3 is 15 residues. The V gene's germline CDR1 is MNHEY and CDR2 SVGAGI. J lost 2 bases, V lost 5 bases, and 7 bases had no gene match. The protocol was immunoSEQ multiplex PCR, while the TCRdb copy is restricted to in-frame clones and leaves out a portion. Of millions of clones in the sample, approximately 94% were seen once. This record comes from a study of shared clonotypes between healthy human individuals. At the level of the study: Donor composition was a couple of women and a few men, aged 18 to 49.

Positively selected for CCR7, the CD45RO-negative cells used as naive CD8 cells excluded terminally differentiated effector memory CD45RA+ cells. The clonotype was recovered from a man aged 18 to 29 in good health. The chain uses TRBV6-5 and TRBJ2-7; 9 bases align to TRBD1. Sequencing input: naive CD8+ T cells sorted from blood. The CDR3 sequence: CASSVTGGKAYEQYF. In nucleotides, the CDR3 is TGTGCCAGCAGTGTGACAGGGGGGAAAGCCTACGAGCAGTACTTC.